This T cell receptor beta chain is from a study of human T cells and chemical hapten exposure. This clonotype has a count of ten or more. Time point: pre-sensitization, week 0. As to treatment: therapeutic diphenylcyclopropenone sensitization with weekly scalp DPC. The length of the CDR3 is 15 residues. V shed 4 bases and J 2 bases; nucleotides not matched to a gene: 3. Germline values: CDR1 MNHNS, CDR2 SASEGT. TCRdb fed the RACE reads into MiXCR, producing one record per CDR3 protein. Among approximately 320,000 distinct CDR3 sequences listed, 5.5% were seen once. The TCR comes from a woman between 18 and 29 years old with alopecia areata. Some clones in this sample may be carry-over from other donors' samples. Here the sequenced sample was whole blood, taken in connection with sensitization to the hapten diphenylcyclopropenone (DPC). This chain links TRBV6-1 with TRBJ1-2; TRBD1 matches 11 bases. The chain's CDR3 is CASSVGTGGNYGYTF. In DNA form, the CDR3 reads TGTGCCAGCAGTGTCGGGACAGGGGGGAACTATGGCTACACCTTC.